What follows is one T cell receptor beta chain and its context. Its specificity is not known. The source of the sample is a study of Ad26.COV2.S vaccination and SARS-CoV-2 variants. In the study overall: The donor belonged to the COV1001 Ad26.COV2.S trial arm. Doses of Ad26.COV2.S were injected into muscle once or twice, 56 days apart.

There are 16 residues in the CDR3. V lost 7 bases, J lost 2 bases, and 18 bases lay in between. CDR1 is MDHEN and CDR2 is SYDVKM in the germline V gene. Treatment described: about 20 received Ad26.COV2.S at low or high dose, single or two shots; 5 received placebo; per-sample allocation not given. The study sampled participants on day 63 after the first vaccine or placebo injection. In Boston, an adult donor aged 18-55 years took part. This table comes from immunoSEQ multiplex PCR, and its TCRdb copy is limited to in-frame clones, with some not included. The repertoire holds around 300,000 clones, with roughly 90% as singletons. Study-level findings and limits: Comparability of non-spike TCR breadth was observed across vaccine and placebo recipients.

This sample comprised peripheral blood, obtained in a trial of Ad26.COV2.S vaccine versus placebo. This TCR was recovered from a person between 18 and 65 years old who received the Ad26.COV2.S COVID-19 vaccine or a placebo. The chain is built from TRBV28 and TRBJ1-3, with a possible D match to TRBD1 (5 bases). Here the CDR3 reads CASTNNRDGPGNTIYF. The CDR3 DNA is TGTGCCAGCACCAATAACCGGGACGGCCCTGGAAACACCATATATTTT. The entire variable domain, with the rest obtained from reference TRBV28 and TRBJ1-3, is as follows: DVKVTQSSRYLVKRTGEKVFLECVQDMDHENMFWYRQDPGLGLRLIYFSYDVKMKEKGDIPEGYSVSREKKERFSLILESASTNQTSMYLCASTNNRDGPGNTIYFGEGSWLTVV.